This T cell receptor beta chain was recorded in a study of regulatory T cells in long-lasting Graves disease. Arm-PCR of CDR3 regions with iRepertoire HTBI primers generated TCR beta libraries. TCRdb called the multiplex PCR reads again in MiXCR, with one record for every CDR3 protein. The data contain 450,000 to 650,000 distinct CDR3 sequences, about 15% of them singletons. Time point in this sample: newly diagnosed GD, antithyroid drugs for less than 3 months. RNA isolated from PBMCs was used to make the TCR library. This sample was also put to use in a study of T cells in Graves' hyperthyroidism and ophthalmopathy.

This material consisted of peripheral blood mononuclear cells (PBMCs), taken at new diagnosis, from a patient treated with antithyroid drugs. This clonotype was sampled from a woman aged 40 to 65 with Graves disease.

Here the CDR3 DNA reads TGCAGTGCTAGAGATGTAGAGCAGAGCAATCAGCCCCAGCATTTT. Translation gives CSARDVEQSNQPQHF. The chain recombines TRBV20-1 with TRBJ1-5; D uncertain. The CDR3 is 15 amino acids. Trimming pared 0 bases from V and 1 base from J, leaving 10 bases between. Germline CDR1 DFQATT, CDR2 SNEGSKA (reference sequence).